The T cell receptor beta chain under discussion was sequenced for a study of blood T cell repertoires in COVID-19. Study context: Spain, Italy and the United States supplied samples that represented acute and convalescent COVID-19.

Original data processing: Reference gene primer amplification gave nucleated cell count estimates. Here immunoSEQ multiplex PCR was the method, and the copy in TCRdb shows in-frame clones only, minus some. V, J and clone size reflect that table, while D and trimming were determined from the DNA. Of a few hundred thousand clones listed, 90% were seen once; the top ten hold approximately 2.3%. The CDR3 is 14 residues long. Germline lookup yields CDR1 LNHDA and CDR2 SQIVND (reference sequence). V was pared by 1 base and J by 5 bases, with 9 bases between. The receptor was isolated from a woman aged 60 to 75 with COVID-19, enrolled during active disease. The sample comprised peripheral blood. V is TRBV19 and J is TRBJ2-1; no reliable D call. CDR3 DNA sequence: TGTGCCAGTAGTATAGGCCCCTCTAACAATGAGCAGTTCTTC. This encodes CASSIGPSNNEQFF.